This TCR beta chain was recorded in a study of T cells in Graves' hyperthyroidism and ophthalmopathy. TCR beta CDR3 sequences were amplified from RNA transcripts. TCR CDR3 underwent first-round RT-PCR with the HTBI primer set. From the multiplex PCR reads, TCRdb called clonotypes with MiXCR, one entry per CDR3 protein. The sample comprises 500,000 to 650,000 distinct CDR3 sequences, roughly 45% of which are singletons, and about 43% rests with the top ten. From germline, CDR1 is SGHTA and CDR2 FQGTGA. V was pared by 3 bases and J by 6 bases, with 15 bases between. The CDR3 extends over 14 amino acids. Researchers barred patients who had uncontrolled infection, other autoimmune disease, pregnancy or lactation. Clinical symptoms, serum thyroxine and TRAb, thyroid ultrasound and orbital computed tomography were used for the diagnoses. Study-level findings and limits: The model anticipated ophthalmopathy a median about six months pre-onset. Expanded thyroid clonotypes (above 0.001) were mostly also found in blood.

Regarding this clonotype: The antigen remains unidentified.

The receptor was derived from an adult woman with Graves' disease, either hyperthyroidism or ophthalmopathy (not recorded which). Sequencing was carried out using peripheral blood or thyroid tissue (not recorded which). The chain uses TRBV7-3 and TRBJ2-7; maybe TRBD1 (5 bases). CDR3 amino acids: CASSFPDMGLEQYF. For the CDR3, the DNA is TGTGCCAGCAGCTTCCCGGACATGGGCCTCGAGCAGTACTTC. The full variable domain, completed using reference TRBV7-3 and TRBJ2-7, is GAGVSQTPSNKVTEKGKYVELRCDPISGHTALYWYRQSLGQGPEFLIYFQGTGAADDSGLPNDRFFAVRPEGSVSTLKIQRTERGDSAVYLCASSFPDMGLEQYFGPGTRLTVT.